The 17 T cell receptor beta chains listed next were all sequenced from one sample in a study of cytomegalovirus exposure and HLA in healthy donors. Libraries were prepared by immunoSEQ multiplex PCR; TCRdb keeps only in-frame clonotypes and omits some of them. Found here are roughly 250,000 clones, approximately 86% of them singletons; the top ten hold roughly 1.2%. Sequenced material: PBMCs. Receptor source: a woman younger than 45 in good health and CMV-seropositive.

This clone was recorded once. This sequence joins TRBV19 and TRBJ1-1, with D perhaps matching TRBD1 (6 bases). V dropped 3 bases and J dropped 1 base, with 18 bases sitting between them. The CDR3 has 17 residues. The germline V gene encodes CDR1 LNHDA and CDR2 SQIVND (reference sequence). The CDR3 DNA reads as TGTGCCAGTAGTATCCTCCAGGGAAAAGGGGGGAACACTGAAGCTTTCTTT. It encodes CASSILQGKGGNTEAFF.

The rearrangement joins TRBV4-1 to TRBJ2-3; possible D gene TRBD1, 5 bases. CDR3 length: 14 residues. The germline V gene encodes CDR1 MGHRA and CDR2 YSYEKL. V lost 5 bases to trimming and J lost 7 bases, with 16 bases between them. The CDR3 protein is CASSKGGAQYTQYF. CDR3 DNA: TGCGCCAGCAGCAAAGGTGGGGCTCAGTATACGCAGTATTTT.

Regarding this clone: Other nucleotide sequences in the sample specify the same CDR3. CDR3 DNA: TGTGCCAGCAGTCCGGACAGGGGCAATGAAAAACTGTTTTTT. This codes for CASSPDRGNEKLFF. The chain employs TRBV2 and TRBJ1-4; 9 bases fit TRBD1. CDR1 and CDR2 from the germline V gene are SNHLY and FYNNEI. The CDR3 sequence is 14 residues long. V shed 5 bases and J 5 bases; nucleotides not matched to a gene: 3.

The chain has TRBV15 and TRBJ1-2; TRBD1 matches at 7 bases. This CDR3 spans 15 amino acids. The germline V gene encodes CDR1 LNHNV and CDR2 YYDKDF (reference sequence). J was trimmed by 2 bases and V by 3 bases; bases with no gene match: 6. CDR3 DNA sequence: TGTGCCACCAGCAGCCTCGGGGGACAGAACTATGGCTACACCTTC. Translating it yields CATSSLGGQNYGYTF.

The J gene is TRBJ1-3, the V gene TRBV14; unclear D gene. CDR1 is SGHDN and CDR2 is FVKESK in the germline V gene. Trimming removed 0 bases at V and 2 bases at J, with 14 bases between. The CDR3 length is 17 residues. The CDR3 DNA sequence: TGTGCCAGCAGCCAAGATTGGCCGCTCCTTGCTGGAAACACCATATATTTT. It is translated as CASSQDWPLLAGNTIYF.

This clone appeared a few times. The V call is TRBV5-1, the J call TRBJ2-2; 9 nucleotides match TRBD1. The V gene's germline CDR1 is SGHRS and CDR2 YFSETQ. The V segment lost 4 bases and the J segment 5 bases; nucleotides outside the gene matches: 12. This CDR3 comprises 17 residues. CDR3 nucleotide sequence: TGCGCCAGCAGCCCGGGACAGGGCCTCTCGGGTACCGGGGAGCTGTTTTTT. Residues: CASSPGQGLSGTGELFF.

This clone was seen just once. The chain carries TRBV18 and TRBJ1-1; tentative D call: TRBD1 (6 bases). The CDR3 is 19 residues long. Trimming removed 4 bases from V and 1 base from J, with 25 bases in between. Germline CDR1 KGHSH, CDR2 LQKENI. In DNA, the CDR3 is TGTGCCAGCTCACAAAGTACCGTAAGGACAGCGTACAGGAACACTGAAGCTTTCTTT. It encodes CASSQSTVRTAYRNTEAFF.

This rearrangement joins TRBV7-6 to TRBJ2-7; D is possibly TRBD1 (7 bases). Germline values: CDR1 SGHVS, CDR2 FNYEAQ. The CDR3 consists of 14 residues. Trimming took off 5 bases at V and 6 bases at J, with 17 bases between the two ends. This chain's CDR3 is CASSQVGGDSEQYF. The CDR3 DNA reads as TGTGCCAGCAGCCAAGTAGGAGGGGACAGCGAGCAGTACTTC.

The V gene is TRBV7-9, the J gene TRBJ1-2; D possibly corresponds to TRBD1 (5 bases). Deletions cut 1 base from V and 4 bases from J, with 13 bases between. CDR3 length: 15 amino acids. Germline loops: CDR1 SEHNR, CDR2 FQNEAQ (reference sequence). CDR3 bases: TGTGCCAGCAGCTTAGGGGGGGGTAAAATCTATGGCTACACCTTC. Protein sequence: CASSLGGGKIYGYTF.

The J gene is TRBJ1-2, the V gene TRBV7-2; D gene unclear. Germline CDR1 SGHTA, CDR2 FQGNSA. The CDR3 spans 15 residues. Between the trimmed V and J ends, which lost 2 bases and 2 bases, there was a span of 12 bases. The CDR3 coding sequence is TGTGCCAGCAGCTTACCCGGAGGCCTGAACTATGGCTACACCTTC. It encodes CASSLPGGLNYGYTF. The entire variable domain, with the rest obtained from reference TRBV7-2 and TRBJ1-2, is as follows: GAGVSQSPSNKVTEKGKDVELRCDPISGHTALYWYRQSLGQGLEFLIYFQGNSAPDKSGLPSDRFSAERTGGSVSTLTIQRTQQEDSAVYLCASSLPGGLNYGYTFGSGTRLTVV.

The genes are TRBV5-8 and TRBJ2-2, with 11 bases fitting TRBD2. The CDR3 sequence is 17 residues long. Germline V gene data show CDR1 as SGHTS and CDR2 as YDEGEE. Unmatched junction bases numbered 8, after V lost 3 bases and J lost 4 bases. For the CDR3, the DNA is TGTGCCAGCAGCTCCCGTTCTAGCGGGAGGTTCACCGGGGAGCTGTTTTTT. It codes for CASSSRSSGRFTGELFF.

Points on this clone: This sample includes further DNA sequences coding for the same CDR3. This chain connects TRBV30 to TRBJ2-7; 9 positions match TRBD1. V lost 5 bases and J lost 7; bases outside the gene matches: 9. The CDR3 contains 13 residues. CDR1 is GTSNPN and CDR2 is SVGIG in the germline V gene (reference sequence). In DNA form, the CDR3 reads TGTGCCTGGTCCGGGACAGGGCTGGGGGAGCAGTACTTC. Its translation is CAWSGTGLGEQYF. Variable domain in full (rest from reference TRBV30 and TRBJ2-7): SQTIHQWPATLVQPVGSPLSLECTVEGTSNPNLYWYRQAAGRGLQLLFYSVGIGQISSEVPQNLSASRPQDRQFILSSKKLLLSDSGFYLCAWSGTGLGEQYFGPGTRLTVT.

This clone was seen a handful of times. CDR3 DNA sequence: TGTGCCAGCAGTTATGGCCAGGGGTACCAGCCCCAGCATTTT. Protein product: CASSYGQGYQPQHF. The chain couples TRBV6-5 to TRBJ1-5; D might be TRBD1 (6 bases). Germline V gene sequence: CDR1 MNHEY, CDR2 SVGAGI. The CDR3 extends over 14 amino acids. The V end was cut by 3 bases, the J end by 7 bases, with 13 bases between.

This chain connects TRBV19 to TRBJ2-1; 8 bases agree with TRBD2. Germline V gives CDR1 LNHDA, CDR2 SQIVND (reference sequence). Trimming at V came to 5 bases and at J to 9 bases, leaving 12 bases not matched to a gene. This CDR3 comprises 15 residues. This CDR3 reads CASSLLGERETEQFF. DNA of the CDR3: TGTGCCAGTAGTCTCTTGGGGGAGCGGGAGACTGAGCAGTTCTTC.

This chain joins TRBV9 and TRBJ1-2; TRBD1 matches 8 bases. With V trimmed by 0 bases and J by 5 bases, 9 bases remained unmatched. Germline assignment: CDR1 SGDLS and CDR2 YYNGEE. The CDR3 sequence is 16 residues long. The CDR3 DNA reads TGTGCCAGCAGCGTAGGCCCGGACAGGGAAGTTTATGGCTACACCTTC. Amino acid sequence: CASSVGPDREVYGYTF.

The chain couples TRBV5-1 to TRBJ2-5; no firm D call. Germline V gene sequence: CDR1 SGHRS, CDR2 YFSETQ. Trimming removed 0 bases from V and 4 bases from J, with 7 bases in between. The CDR3 spans 13 residues. The CDR3: CASSLVPGETQYF. CDR3 nucleotides: TGCGCCAGCAGCTTGGTCCCCGGAGAGACCCAGTACTTC. The full variable domain, in which reference TRBV5-1 and TRBJ2-5 provide the parts outside the CDR3, is KAGVTQTPRYLIKTRGQQVTLSCSPISGHRSVSWYQQTPGQGLQFLFEYFSETQRNKGNFPGRFSGRQFSNSRSEMNVSTLELGDSALYLCASSLVPGETQYFGPGTRLLVL.

This clone has only one observation. The chain couples TRBV28 to TRBJ2-3; 9 nucleotides match TRBD1. There are 16 residues in the CDR3. Germline values: CDR1 MDHEN, CDR2 SYDVKM. V dropped 7 bases and J dropped 5; count of bases not matched to a gene: 13. DNA of the CDR3: TGTGCCAGCACTTATCTCGGACAGGGGCAGGGAGATACGCAGTATTTT. Protein sequence: CASTYLGQGQGDTQYF.